The present entry profiles one T cell receptor (beta chain) with its context. The data derive from a study of OX40 agonist ivuxolimab in advanced cancers. Data came from immunoSEQ multiplex PCR; TCRdb stores just in-frame clones and leaves some out. The sample holds about 80,000 clones, around 85% seen once. The V end was cut by 9 bases, the J end by 4 bases, with 18 bases between. Germline-derived CDR1 and CDR2 are SNHLY and FYNNEI. CDR3 length: 14 amino acids. The receptor was isolated from an adult with an advanced solid tumor such as melanoma, head and neck, liver or kidney cancer. The rearrangement uses TRBV2 and TRBJ1-1, with D tentatively TRBD1 (5 bases). The specimen was CD4+ or CD8+ T cells sorted from blood, collected in a trial of the OX40 agonist ivuxolimab. The DNA of the CDR3 is TGTGCCAGTTCCCTGGGGGAAAGAGGCACTGAAGCTTTCTTT. It codes for CASSLGERGTEAFF. The full variable domain, in which reference TRBV2 and TRBJ1-1 provide the parts outside the CDR3, is EPEVTQTPSHQVTQMGQEVILRCVPISNHLYFYWYRQILGQKVEFLVSFYNNEISEKSEIFDDQFSVERPDGSNFTLKIRSTKLEDSAMYFCASSLGERGTEAFFGQGTRLTVV.